This T cell receptor (beta chain) was recovered during a study of blood T cell repertoires in COVID-19. Study at large: COVID-19 samples, acute and convalescent, were from the United States, Italy and Spain. Nucleic acid was either cDNA or gDNA, and it came from T cells, B-cell-depleted T cells, or PBMCs.

Between the trimmed V and J ends, which lost 0 bases and 3 bases, there was a span of 5 bases. Germline values: CDR1 SGHNT, CDR2 YENEEA. The CDR3 is 14 amino acids. Study processing details: Amplified reference gene primers provided the basis for estimating nucleated cell counts. Profiled with immunoSEQ multiplex PCR; TCRdb holds only in-frame clones, not every one. From that table come the V and J calls and clone size; the DNA was used to work out D and trimming. Here the sample spans roughly 14,000 clones, 80% to 90% being singletons. Sequences were obtained from peripheral blood. This TCR was recovered from a human donor in a cohort sampled during active COVID-19. V is TRBV11-3 and J is TRBJ2-2; D unclear. In DNA, the CDR3 is TGTGCCAGCAGCTTAGACAGGTACACCGGGGAGCTGTTTTTT. Protein sequence: CASSLDRYTGELFF.